These 13 T cell receptor beta chains originate from one sample sequenced in a study of T cell clones after liver transplantation. Sequencing used immunoSEQ multiplex PCR; TCRdb keeps in-frame clones, though not all of them. Among just over 60,000 clones listed, roughly two thirds were seen once. Material: CD4+ T cells from blood, obtained before liver transplant. Receptors were obtained from a human donor who received a liver transplant.

The V call is TRBV4-1, the J call TRBJ2-7; 7 nucleotides line up with TRBD1. The CDR3 has 15 amino acids. J was trimmed by 4 bases and V by 3 bases; bases with no gene match: 9. Germline-derived CDR1 and CDR2 are MGHRA and YSYEKL. The CDR3 DNA follows: TGCGCCAGCAGCCAGGTTCCGGGACAGTTTTACGAGCAGTACTTC. Amino acid sequence: CASSQVPGQFYEQYF.

CDR3 nucleotide sequence: TGCGCCAGCCGCGGACGGGAGAGCACAGATACGCAGTATTTT. It encodes CASRGRESTDTQYF. The chain recombines TRBV5-1 with TRBJ2-3; possible D gene TRBD2, 6 bases. Germline-derived CDR1 and CDR2 are SGHRS and YFSETQ. This CDR3 region has 14 residues. V was cut by 7 bases and J by 0 bases, with 12 bases left in between. Combining the CDR3 with reference TRBV5-1 and TRBJ2-3 gives the whole variable domain KAGVTQTPRYLIKTRGQQVTLSCSPISGHRSVSWYQQTPGQGLQFLFEYFSETQRNKGNFPGRFSGRQFSNSRSEMNVSTLELGDSALYLCASRGRESTDTQYFGPGTRLTVL.

The rearrangement links TRBV19 to TRBJ2-7; no clear D gene. The length of the CDR3 is 13 residues. CDR1 and CDR2 (germline): LNHDA, SQIVND (reference sequence). The V end was cut by 3 bases, the J end by 3 bases, with 9 bases between. The CDR3 sequence is CASSMGPRYEQYF. The CDR3 bases are TGTGCCAGTAGTATGGGCCCCCGCTACGAGCAGTACTTC.

This chain uses TRBV5-1 with TRBJ2-5; 9 nucleotides match TRBD2. Germline V gene data show CDR1 as SGHRS and CDR2 as YFSETQ. The CDR3 sequence is 16 residues long. The ends lost 1 base at V and 0 bases at J; junction bases unmatched: 4. The CDR3 sequence is CASSLNSGGDQETQYF. CDR3 DNA sequence: TGCGCCAGCAGCTTGAATAGCGGGGGAGACCAAGAGACCCAGTACTTC. Based on the CDR3 plus reference TRBV5-1 and TRBJ2-5, the full variable domain is KAGVTQTPRYLIKTRGQQVTLSCSPISGHRSVSWYQQTPGQGLQFLFEYFSETQRNKGNFPGRFSGRQFSNSRSEMNVSTLELGDSALYLCASSLNSGGDQETQYFGPGTRLLVL.

This chain uses TRBV11-2 with TRBJ2-2; D possibly corresponds to TRBD2 (6 bases). CDR3 length: 15 residues. Trimming left V 5 bases short and J 4 bases short, with 14 bases between. From germline, CDR1 is SGHAT and CDR2 FQNNGV. CDR3 amino acids: CASSRSGQGTGELFF. CDR3 bases: TGTGCCAGCAGCCGGAGCGGGCAGGGCACCGGGGAGCTGTTTTTT.

The CDR3 DNA reads as TGTGCCAGTAGTTCAACAGGGGATACGATCTACGAGCAGTACTTC. Its translation is CASSSTGDTIYEQYF. The rearrangement joins TRBV19 to TRBJ2-7, with 7 bases fitting TRBD1. Germline-derived CDR1 and CDR2 are LNHDA and SQIVND (reference sequence). This CDR3 is 15 amino acids long. Trimming removed 5 bases from V and 3 bases from J; junction bases left unmatched: 10.

About this clone: The same CDR3 can be traced to other DNA sequences in this sample. The rearrangement joins TRBV6-5 to TRBJ2-4, with a possible D match to TRBD1 (6 bases). The CDR3 is 14 residues long. Germline V gene sequence: CDR1 MNHEY, CDR2 SVGAGI. Trimming cost V 6 bases and J 0 bases, with 9 bases left between them. The CDR3: CASSLQGAKNIQYF. The CDR3 DNA follows: TGTGCCAGCAGCCTACAGGGAGCCAAAAACATTCAGTACTTC.

A single count supports this clone. The chain recombines TRBV11-2 with TRBJ2-5; 7 bases fit TRBD2. Trimming removed 0 bases from V and 1 base from J; junction bases left unmatched: 2. This CDR3 has 15 amino acids. The V gene's germline CDR1 is SGHAT and CDR2 FQNNGV. Written as DNA, the CDR3 is TGTGCCAGCAGCTTAGAGGGGGGGGGCCAAGAGACCCAGTACTTC. This codes for CASSLEGGGQETQYF.

The rearrangement uses TRBV19 and TRBJ1-1; D possibly corresponds to TRBD1 (5 bases). CDR3 length equals 18 residues. Trimming removed 5 bases from V and 1 base from J, with 23 bases in between. Per germline, CDR1 LNHDA and CDR2 SQIVND (reference sequence). CDR3 sequence reads: CASSPLGGIPTKNTEAFF. Here the CDR3 DNA reads TGTGCCAGTAGTCCCCTCGGGGGGATCCCAACCAAGAACACTGAAGCTTTCTTT.

The chain joins TRBV15 to TRBJ1-4; 9 nucleotides match TRBD1. Per the germline V gene, CDR1 is LNHNV and CDR2 is YYDKDF (reference sequence). The CDR3 has 14 residues. The trim removed 2 bases at V and 10 bases at J, leaving 5 bases unmatched. The CDR3, as DNA: TGTGCCACCAGCAGATCACAGGGGGCAGCAAAACTGTTTTTT. Its protein product is CATSRSQGAAKLFF.

The chain couples TRBV10-1 to TRBJ2-7, with 7 positions matching TRBD2. Germline lookup yields CDR1 WNHNN and CDR2 SYGVQD (reference sequence). Trimming removed 5 bases from V and 5 bases from J; junction bases left unmatched: 9. This CDR3 is 14 amino acids long. The CDR3 protein is CASSIGRGFNEQYF. The DNA of the CDR3 is TGCGCCAGCAGTATTGGGCGGGGGTTCAACGAGCAGTACTTC.

The J gene is TRBJ1-2, the V gene TRBV28; 7 positions match TRBD1. This CDR3 has 15 residues. From germline, CDR1 is MDHEN and CDR2 SYDVKM. V dropped 5 bases and J dropped 3; count of bases not matched to a gene: 9. The CDR3 loop is CASSPWDRPYYGYTF. Written as DNA, the CDR3 is TGTGCCAGCAGTCCCTGGGACAGACCTTACTATGGCTACACCTTC.

This chain links TRBV25-1 with TRBJ1-6; 11 nucleotides align to TRBD1. After removal of 6 bases from V and 12 bases from J, the junction contained 10 bases not matched to a gene. CDR1 and CDR2 from the germline V gene are MGHDK and SYGVNS. The CDR3 runs 15 residues. DNA for the CDR3: TGTGCCAGCAGAAACGGGACAGGGGGTATGTTACCCCTCCACTTT. This encodes CASRNGTGGMLPLHF.